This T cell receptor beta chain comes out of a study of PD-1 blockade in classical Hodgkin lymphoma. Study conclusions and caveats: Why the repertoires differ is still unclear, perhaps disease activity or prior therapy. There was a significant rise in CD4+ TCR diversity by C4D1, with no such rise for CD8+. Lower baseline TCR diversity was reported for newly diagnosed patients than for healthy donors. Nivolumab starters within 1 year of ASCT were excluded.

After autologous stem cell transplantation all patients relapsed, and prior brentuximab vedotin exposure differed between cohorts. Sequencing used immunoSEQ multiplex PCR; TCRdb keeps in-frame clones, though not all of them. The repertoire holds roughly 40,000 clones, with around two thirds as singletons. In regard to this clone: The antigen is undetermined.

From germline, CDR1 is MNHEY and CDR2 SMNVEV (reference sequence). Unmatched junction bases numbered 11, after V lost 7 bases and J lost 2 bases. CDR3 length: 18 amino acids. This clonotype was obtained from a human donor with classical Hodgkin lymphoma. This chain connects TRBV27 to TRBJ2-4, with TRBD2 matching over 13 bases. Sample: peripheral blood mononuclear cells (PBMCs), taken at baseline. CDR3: CASTQLAGGPETKNIQYF. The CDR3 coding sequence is TGTGCCAGCACCCAACTAGCGGGAGGGCCGGAAACCAAAAACATTCAGTACTTC.